This T cell receptor beta chain was recorded in a study of identical twins. Study conclusions and caveats: With monozygotic twins, out-of-frame TCR alpha sharing exceeded what models estimated. Possibly, invariant MAIT and iNKT cells partly confounded zero-insertion analyses. Out-of-frame alpha sequences shared between twins exhibited an excess of low generation probability. Whereas memory repertoires showed no such difference, abundant cord blood beta clonotypes carried fewer insertions.

TCRdb ran MiXCR on the 5' RACE reads and lists one entry per CDR3 protein. The table includes about 900,000 distinct CDR3 sequences, more than 9% detected once. This clonotype has only a few counts. The antigen is not known. The V gene lost 5 bases and the J gene lost 4 bases, with 14 bases spanning the gap. Germline CDR1 SGHTA, CDR2 FQGNSA. The CDR3 consists of 14 residues. The same sample was also used in a study of yellow fever vaccine responses in identical twins.

The chain is built from TRBV7-2 and TRBJ2-5; D perhaps matches TRBD1 (6 bases). Material: PBMCs. This TCR came from a woman aged 18-29 years in good health. CDR3 amino acids: CASSLRGIRETQYF. The DNA of the CDR3 is TGTGCCAGCAGCCTCAGGGGAATCCGAGAGACCCAGTACTTC.